Each of the 9 T cell receptor beta chains below was sequenced from the same sample in a study of blood T cell repertoires in COVID-19. Repertoires were generated with immunoSEQ multiplex PCR, while TCRdb's copy carries only in-frame clones and drops some. The repertoire includes 250,000 to 350,000 clones, 89% of them detected once, and about an eighth sits in the top ten. The sample comprised peripheral blood. The receptors derive from a woman in her fifties or sixties with acute or convalescent COVID-19.

This clone is a singleton in its sample. Different DNA sequences within this sample yield the same CDR3. The V gene is TRBV5-1, the J gene TRBJ1-5; D possibly corresponds to TRBD1 (5 bases). The CDR3 is 14 amino acids. Germline V gene lookup returns CDR1 SGHRS and CDR2 YFSETQ. V lost 0 bases to trimming and J lost 7 bases, with 11 bases between them. The CDR3 DNA is TGCGCCAGCAGCTTGGACGGGGGGGGACAGCCCCAGCATTTT. Its protein product is CASSLDGGGQPQHF.

The rearrangement joins TRBV7-2 to TRBJ2-1; perhaps TRBD2 as D (6 bases). Trimming removed 4 bases at V and 8 bases at J, with 18 bases between. This CDR3 comprises 15 residues. Germline-derived CDR1 and CDR2 are SGHTA and FQGNSA. CDR3 in amino acids: CASSSRPLAQDEQFF. CDR3 DNA: TGTGCCAGCAGCTCAAGGCCCCTAGCGCAAGATGAGCAGTTCTTC.

V and J are TRBV15 and TRBJ2-1; D may be TRBD2 (6 bases). V gave up 9 bases and J gave up 3 bases, with 33 bases separating them. The CDR3 covers 20 residues. CDR1 is LNHNV and CDR2 is YYDKDF in the germline V gene (reference sequence). In nucleotides, the CDR3 is TGTGCCACTAGGTCCGATGGCGGGACTTTCGGGAGATCGTTCTACAATGAGCAGTTCTTC. The encoded protein is CATRSDGGTFGRSFYNEQFF.

J is TRBJ2-3 and V is TRBV3-1 (or the pseudogene TRBV3-2); 10 bases are shared with TRBD2. CDR3 size: 14 residues. Germline V lookup: CDR1 LGHDT, CDR2 YNNKEL (reference sequence). The V segment lost 6 bases and the J segment 4 bases; nucleotides outside the gene matches: 4. The CDR3 sequence: CASSHSGRPDTQYF. The CDR3 DNA follows: TGTGCCAGCAGTCATAGCGGGAGGCCAGATACGCAGTATTTT.

The chain has TRBV2 and TRBJ1-6; a weak D match, TRBD1 (5 bases). The CDR3 loop spans 15 amino acids. Germline V gene lookup returns CDR1 SNHLY and CDR2 FYNNEI. The V and J ends lost 0 bases and 5 bases respectively, with 8 bases between them. CDR3 in amino acids: CASSEARGDNSPLHF. The CDR3 region has the DNA TGTGCCAGCAGTGAAGCACGGGGGGATAATTCACCCCTCCACTTT.

CDR3 loop: CASSFWTGTGELFF. The CDR3 coding sequence is TGTGCCAGCAGTTTTTGGACAGGAACCGGGGAGCTGTTTTTT. The rearrangement links TRBV28 to TRBJ2-2; 7 nucleotides match TRBD1. After removal of 3 bases from V and 5 bases from J, the junction contained 3 bases not matched to a gene. CDR1 is MDHEN and CDR2 is SYDVKM in the germline V gene. This CDR3 has 14 residues.

The V call is TRBV28, the J call TRBJ2-5, with D perhaps matching TRBD2 (5 bases). V was clipped by 6 bases and J by 5 bases, with 19 bases between them. This CDR3 has 15 residues. The V gene's germline CDR1 is MDHEN and CDR2 SYDVKM. CDR3 bases: TGTGCCAGCAGGTCCCTGAGTCTCCGCGGGGAGACCCAGTACTTC. Its translation: CASRSLSLRGETQYF.

The chain is built from TRBV5-1 and TRBJ2-3; the match to TRBD2 covers 10 bases. Germline V gene lookup returns CDR1 SGHRS and CDR2 YFSETQ. The J segment lost 0 bases and the V segment lost 4 bases, leaving 5 bases of the junction unmatched. The length of the CDR3 is 16 residues. The CDR3 region has the DNA TGCGCCAGCAGCCTCCTGACTAGCGGGAGCACAGATACGCAGTATTTT. Translating gives CASSLLTSGSTDTQYF.

The V call is TRBV30, the J call TRBJ1-3; the D gene is possibly TRBD1 (5 bases). The germline V and J ends were trimmed by 3 bases and 4 bases, with 10 bases remaining between them. CDR1 is GTSNPN, CDR2 SVGIG, per germline (reference sequence). The CDR3 runs to 13 residues. The CDR3 sequence is CAWSGDFGNTIYF. The CDR3, as DNA: TGTGCCTGGAGCGGGGACTTCGGAAACACCATATATTTT.